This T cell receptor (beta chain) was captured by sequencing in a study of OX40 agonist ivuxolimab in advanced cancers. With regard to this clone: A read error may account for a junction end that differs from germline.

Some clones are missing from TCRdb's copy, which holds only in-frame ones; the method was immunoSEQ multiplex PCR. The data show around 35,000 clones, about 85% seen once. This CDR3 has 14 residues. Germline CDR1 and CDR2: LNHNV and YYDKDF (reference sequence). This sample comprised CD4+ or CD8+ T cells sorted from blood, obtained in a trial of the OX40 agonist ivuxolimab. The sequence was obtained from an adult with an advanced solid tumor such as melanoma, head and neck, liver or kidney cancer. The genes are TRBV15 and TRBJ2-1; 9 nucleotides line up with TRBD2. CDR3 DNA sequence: TGTGCCACCCGTACTAGCGGGCTCTACGATGAGCAGTTCTTC. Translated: CATRTSGLYDEQFF.